This TCR beta chain was obtained from a study of T cells in Graves' hyperthyroidism and ophthalmopathy. Study-level findings and limits: In validation, the model predicted ophthalmopathy. These predictions came a median roughly six months before onset.

TCR beta CDR3 sequences were amplified from RNA transcripts. Researchers ran a first-round RT-PCR on the TCR CDR3 using the HTBI primer set. TCRdb fed the multiplex PCR reads into MiXCR, producing one record per CDR3 protein. The profile shows 550,000 to 700,000 distinct CDR3 sequences, about 45% of them singletons. Deletions cut 3 bases from V and 10 bases from J, with 16 bases between. CDR3 size: 14 residues. Germline V lookup: CDR1 MNHEY, CDR2 SVGEGT. Uncontrolled infection, other autoimmune disease, pregnancy or lactation barred patients from enrollment. In making diagnoses, clinical symptoms, serum thyroxine and TRAb, thyroid ultrasound and orbital computed tomography were all used. With regard to this clonotype: Its antigen is not identified. A much more abundant neighbour one base away suggests this may be a read error.

The chain uses TRBV6-2 or TRBV6-3 and TRBJ2-1, with D hard to call. This clonotype was sampled from an adult woman with Graves' disease, either hyperthyroidism or ophthalmopathy (not recorded which). The sequenced sample was peripheral blood or thyroid tissue (not recorded which). This chain's CDR3 is CASSYDGYSYEQFF. The CDR3 DNA reads as TGTGCCAGCAGTTATGATGGGTACTCCTACGAGCAGTTCTTC.